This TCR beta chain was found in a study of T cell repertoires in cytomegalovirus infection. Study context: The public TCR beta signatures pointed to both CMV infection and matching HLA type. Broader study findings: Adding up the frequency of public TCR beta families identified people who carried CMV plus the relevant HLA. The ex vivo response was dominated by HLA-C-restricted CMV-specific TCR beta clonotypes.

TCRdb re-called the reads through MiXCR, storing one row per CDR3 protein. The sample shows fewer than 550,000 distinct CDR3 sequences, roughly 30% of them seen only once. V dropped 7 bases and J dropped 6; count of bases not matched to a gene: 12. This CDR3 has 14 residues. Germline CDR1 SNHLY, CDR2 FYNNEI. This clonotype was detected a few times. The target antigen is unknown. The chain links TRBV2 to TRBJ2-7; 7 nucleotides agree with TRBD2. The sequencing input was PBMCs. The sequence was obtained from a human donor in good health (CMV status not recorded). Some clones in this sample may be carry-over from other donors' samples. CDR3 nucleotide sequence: TGTGCCAGCACAGTGAGAGGGACTAACTCCGAGCAGTACTTC. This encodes CASTVRGTNSEQYF.